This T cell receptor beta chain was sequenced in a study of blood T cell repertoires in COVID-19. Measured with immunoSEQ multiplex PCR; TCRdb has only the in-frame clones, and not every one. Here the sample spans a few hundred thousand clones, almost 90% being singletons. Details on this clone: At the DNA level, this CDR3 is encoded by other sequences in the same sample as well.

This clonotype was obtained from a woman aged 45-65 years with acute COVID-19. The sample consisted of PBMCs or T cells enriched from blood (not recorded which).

The chain's CDR3 is CASSIVAVSGQPQHF. Here the CDR3 DNA reads TGTGCCAGTAGTATAGTGGCGGTGTCTGGACAGCCCCAGCATTTT. The V call is TRBV19, the J call TRBJ1-5; unclear D gene. Germline V gene lookup returns CDR1 LNHDA and CDR2 SQIVND (reference sequence). This CDR3 region has 15 residues. Trimming stripped 1 base from V and 7 bases from J, with 14 bases between.